This record concerns one T cell receptor (beta chain) sequence. Data came from immunoSEQ multiplex PCR; TCRdb stores just in-frame clones and leaves some out. Of about 430,000 clones listed, 80% to 90% are singletons. This sample is part of a study of blood T cell repertoires in COVID-19. Study context: The origin of the acute and convalescent COVID-19 samples was the United States, Italy and Spain. Sources were T cells, B-cell-depleted T cells, or PBMCs; the material itself was cDNA or gDNA.

Recruits, aged roughly 18 to 89 years, lived in 25 or so US areas. Two negative PCRs, clearance, or symptom resolution had been documented for recovered Cohort 3 donors. The sequencing input was PBMCs or T cells enriched from blood (not recorded which). The receptor was derived from a man aged 25-45 years who had recovered from COVID-19.

The CDR3 sequence is CASSQEEGTDTQYF. For the CDR3, the DNA is TGCGCCAGCAGCCAAGAGGAGGGCACAGATACGCAGTATTTT. This chain links TRBV4-1 with TRBJ2-3, with D possibly TRBD2 on 5 matching bases. This CDR3 is built from 14 residues. From germline, CDR1 is MGHRA and CDR2 YSYEKL. V was trimmed by 0 bases and J by 1 base, leaving 5 bases between them.